This T cell receptor beta chain was documented in a study of patients and donors after allogeneic stem cell transplantation. Only a few counts were recorded for this clonotype. Trimming removed 3 bases from V and 15 bases from J; junction bases left unmatched: 15. CDR1 is MDHEN, CDR2 SYDVKM, per germline. This CDR3 has 15 residues. TCRdb recomputed calls from the RT-PCR reads with MiXCR, one row per CDR3 protein. The sample lists about 160,000 distinct CDR3 sequences, about 40% seen once, with around 50% in the top ten. The sequence was collected from a human donor who was either an allogeneic HSCT recipient or a stem cell or donor lymphocyte infusion donor (not recorded which). It is not recorded whose cells these are; they may come from a transplant donor. Sequenced: blood, either unsorted or a sorted T cell fraction (not recorded which). V and J are TRBV28 and TRBJ2-1; 9 nucleotides agree with TRBD2. CDR3: CASSFSGTSTRGSFF. The CDR3 region has the DNA TGTGCCAGCAGTTTCTCCGGGACTAGCACCCGAGGGTCGTTCTTC.